This T cell receptor (beta chain) was recorded in a study of siplizumab effects on memory and regulatory T cells. This clone was seen a few times. Its antigen is undetermined. Method: immunoSEQ multiplex PCR; TCRdb's copy keeps in-frame clones and lacks some. The repertoire holds 12,000 or so clones, with approximately 45% as singletons. An approximately six-day coculture at 37°C was performed with the mixed lymphocyte reaction cells. This clonotype was obtained from a human donor in good health; the cells came from an allogeneic mixed lymphocyte reaction. Some clones in this sample may be carry-over from other donors' samples. The sequencing sample was made of CFSE-low (dividing) CD8+ T cells sorted from an allogeneic mixed lymphocyte reaction.

CDR3 sequence (DNA): TGTGCCAGCAGCTCCCTGGCCTTGGGTGGGACTGAAGCTTTCTTT. Translation: CASSSLALGGTEAFF. The chain has TRBV9 and TRBJ1-1, with D hard to call. V lost 4 bases, J lost 5 bases, and 18 bases lay in between. The CDR3 is 15 amino acids. Germline CDR1 reads SGDLS; CDR2 reads YYNGEE.